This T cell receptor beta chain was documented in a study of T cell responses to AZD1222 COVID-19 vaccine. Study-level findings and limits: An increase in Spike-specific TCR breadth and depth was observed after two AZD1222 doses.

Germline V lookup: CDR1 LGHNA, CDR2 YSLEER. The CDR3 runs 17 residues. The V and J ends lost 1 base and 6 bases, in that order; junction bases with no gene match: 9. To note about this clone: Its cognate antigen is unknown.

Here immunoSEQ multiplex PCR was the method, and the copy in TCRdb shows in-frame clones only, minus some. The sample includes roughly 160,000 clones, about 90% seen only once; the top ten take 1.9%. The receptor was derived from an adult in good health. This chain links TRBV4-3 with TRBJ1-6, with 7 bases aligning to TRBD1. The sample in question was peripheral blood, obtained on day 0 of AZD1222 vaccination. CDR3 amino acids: CASSQGLPGQLNSPLHF. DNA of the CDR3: TGCGCCAGCAGCCAAGGATTACCGGGACAGCTTAATTCACCCCTCCACTTT.